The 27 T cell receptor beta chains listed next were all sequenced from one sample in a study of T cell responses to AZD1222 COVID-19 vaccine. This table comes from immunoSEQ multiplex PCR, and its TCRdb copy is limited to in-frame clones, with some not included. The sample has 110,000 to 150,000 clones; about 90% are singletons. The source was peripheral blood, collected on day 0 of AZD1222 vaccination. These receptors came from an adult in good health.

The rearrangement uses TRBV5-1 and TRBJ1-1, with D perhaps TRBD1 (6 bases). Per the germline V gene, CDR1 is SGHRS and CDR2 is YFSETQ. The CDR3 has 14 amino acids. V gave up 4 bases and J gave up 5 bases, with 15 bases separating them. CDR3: CASSSSTGWTEAFF. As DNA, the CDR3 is TGCGCCAGCAGCAGCTCGACAGGTTGGACTGAAGCTTTCTTT.

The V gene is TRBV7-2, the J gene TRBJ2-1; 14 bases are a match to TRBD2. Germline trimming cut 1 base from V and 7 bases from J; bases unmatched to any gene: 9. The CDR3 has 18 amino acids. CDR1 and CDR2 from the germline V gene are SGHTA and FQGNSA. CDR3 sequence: CASSLVPLGLAGGNEQFF. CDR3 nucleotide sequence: TGTGCCAGCAGCTTAGTCCCCTTAGGACTAGCGGGAGGAAATGAGCAGTTCTTC.

The CDR3 sequence: CASNQWTVQETQYF. The CDR3 DNA reads as TGTGCCAGCAACCAGTGGACAGTTCAAGAGACCCAGTACTTC. The chain joins TRBV5-6 to TRBJ2-5, with D possibly being TRBD1 (6 bases). In germline, CDR1 is SGHDT, CDR2 YYEEEE. The V end lost 6 bases, the J end lost 2 bases, and 14 bases lay between the germline ends. The CDR3 is 14 amino acids.

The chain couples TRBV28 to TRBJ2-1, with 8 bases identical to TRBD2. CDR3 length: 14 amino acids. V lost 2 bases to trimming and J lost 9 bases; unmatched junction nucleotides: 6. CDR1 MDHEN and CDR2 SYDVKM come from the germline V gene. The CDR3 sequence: CASSLGGRRGEQFF. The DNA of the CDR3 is TGTGCCAGCAGTTTAGGCGGGAGGCGGGGTGAGCAGTTCTTC.

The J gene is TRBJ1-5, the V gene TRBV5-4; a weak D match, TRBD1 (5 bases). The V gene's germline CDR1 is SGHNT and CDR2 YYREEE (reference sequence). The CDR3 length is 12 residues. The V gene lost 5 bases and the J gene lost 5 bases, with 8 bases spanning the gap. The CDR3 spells CASSRGDQPQHF. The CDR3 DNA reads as TGTGCCAGCAGTAGGGGAGATCAGCCCCAGCATTTT.

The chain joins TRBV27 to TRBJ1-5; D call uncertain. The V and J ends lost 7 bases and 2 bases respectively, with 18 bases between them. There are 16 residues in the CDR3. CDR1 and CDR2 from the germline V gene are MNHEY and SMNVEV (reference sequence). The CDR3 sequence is CASTERGFRGNQPQHF. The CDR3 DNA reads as TGTGCCAGCACCGAACGGGGTTTTCGGGGCAATCAGCCCCAGCATTTT.

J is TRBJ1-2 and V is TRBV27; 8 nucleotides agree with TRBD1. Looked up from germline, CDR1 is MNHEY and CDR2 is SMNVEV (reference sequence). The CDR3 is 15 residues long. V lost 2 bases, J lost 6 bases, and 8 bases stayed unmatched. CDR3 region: CASSLRQGMFHGYTF. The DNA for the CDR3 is TGTGCCAGCAGTTTACGACAGGGGATGTTTCATGGCTACACCTTC.

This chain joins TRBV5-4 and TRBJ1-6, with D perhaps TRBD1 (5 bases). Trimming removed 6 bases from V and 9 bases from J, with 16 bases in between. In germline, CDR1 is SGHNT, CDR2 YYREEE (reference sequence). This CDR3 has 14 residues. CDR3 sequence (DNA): TGTGCCAGCACCAGAGAGGTCCAGGGTTCACCCCTCCACTTT. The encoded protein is CASTREVQGSPLHF.

CDR3 sequence (DNA): TGCAGTGCCCCTGACACTTACGAGCAGTACTTC. Translating gives CSAPDTYEQYF. The genes are TRBV20-1 and TRBJ2-7; no definite D call. The CDR3 is 11 residues long. CDR1 and CDR2 from the germline V gene are DFQATT and SNEGSKA (reference sequence). Trimming removed 6 bases at V and 4 bases at J, with 10 bases between.

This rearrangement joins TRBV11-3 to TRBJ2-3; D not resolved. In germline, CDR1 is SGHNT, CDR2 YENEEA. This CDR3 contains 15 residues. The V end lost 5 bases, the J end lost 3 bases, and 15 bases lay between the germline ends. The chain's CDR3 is CASSPVSGQTDTQYF. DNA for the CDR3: TGTGCCAGCAGCCCCGTATCTGGGCAGACAGATACGCAGTATTTT.

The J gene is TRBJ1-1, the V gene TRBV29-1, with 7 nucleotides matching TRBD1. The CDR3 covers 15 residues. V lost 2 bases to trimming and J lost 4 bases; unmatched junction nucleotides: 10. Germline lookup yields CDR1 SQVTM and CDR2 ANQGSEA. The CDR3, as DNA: TGCAGCGTTGAACCCCACAGGGGCTATTTCACTGAAGCTTTCTTT. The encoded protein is CSVEPHRGYFTEAFF.

This CDR3 is CASSFAGTGNQPQHF. In DNA, the CDR3 is TGTGCCAGCAGTTTCGCCGGGACAGGGAATCAGCCCCAGCATTTT. This chain connects TRBV27 to TRBJ1-5, with TRBD1 identical over 9 bases. Trimming at V came to 3 bases and at J to 4 bases, leaving 4 bases not matched to a gene. Germline-derived CDR1 and CDR2 are MNHEY and SMNVEV (reference sequence). This CDR3 spans 15 amino acids.

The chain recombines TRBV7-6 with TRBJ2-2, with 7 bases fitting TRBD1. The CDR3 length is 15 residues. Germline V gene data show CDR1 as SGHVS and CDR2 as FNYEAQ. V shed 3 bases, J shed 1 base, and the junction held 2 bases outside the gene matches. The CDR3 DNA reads TGTGCCAGCAGCTTCGGGACAGTGAACACCGGGGAGCTGTTTTTT. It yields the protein CASSFGTVNTGELFF.

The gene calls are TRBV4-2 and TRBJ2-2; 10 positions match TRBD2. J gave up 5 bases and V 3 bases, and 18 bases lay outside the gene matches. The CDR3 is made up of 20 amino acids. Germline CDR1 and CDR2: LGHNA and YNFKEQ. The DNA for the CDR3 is TGTGCCAGCAGCCATGGCTCCAGGGGGGCTAGCGGGAGTGGGACCGGGGAGCTGTTTTTT. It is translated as CASSHGSRGASGSGTGELFF.

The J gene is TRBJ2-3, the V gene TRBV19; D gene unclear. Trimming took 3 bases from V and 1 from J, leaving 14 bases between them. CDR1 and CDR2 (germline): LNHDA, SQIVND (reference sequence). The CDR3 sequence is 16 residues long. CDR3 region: CASSIGRPFGTDTQYF. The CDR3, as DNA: TGTGCCAGTAGTATTGGGCGCCCGTTTGGCACAGATACGCAGTATTTT. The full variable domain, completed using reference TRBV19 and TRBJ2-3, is DGGITQSPKYLFRKEGQNVTLSCEQNLNHDAMYWYRQDPGQGLRLIYYSQIVNDFQKGDIAEGYSVSREKKESFPLTVTSAQKNPTAFYLCASSIGRPFGTDTQYFGPGTRLTVL.

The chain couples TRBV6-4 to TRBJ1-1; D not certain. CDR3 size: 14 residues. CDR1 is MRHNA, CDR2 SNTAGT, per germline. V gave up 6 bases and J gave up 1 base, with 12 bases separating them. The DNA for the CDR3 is TGTGCCAGCAGCCACCGGGCCGGGAACACTGAAGCTTTCTTT. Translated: CASSHRAGNTEAFF.

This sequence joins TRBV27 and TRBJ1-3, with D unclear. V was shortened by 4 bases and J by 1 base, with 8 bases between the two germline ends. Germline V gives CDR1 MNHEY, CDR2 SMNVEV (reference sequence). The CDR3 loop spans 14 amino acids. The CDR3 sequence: CASSSTQSGNTIYF. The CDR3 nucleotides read TGTGCCAGCAGTTCGACGCAATCTGGAAACACCATATATTTT.

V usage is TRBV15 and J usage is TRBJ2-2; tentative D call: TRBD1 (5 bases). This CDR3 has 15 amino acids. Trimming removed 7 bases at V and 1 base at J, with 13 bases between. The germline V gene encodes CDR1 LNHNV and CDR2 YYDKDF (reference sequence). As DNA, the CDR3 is TGTGCCACCAACTCCTATACAGGGAACACCGGGGAGCTGTTTTTT. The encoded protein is CATNSYTGNTGELFF.

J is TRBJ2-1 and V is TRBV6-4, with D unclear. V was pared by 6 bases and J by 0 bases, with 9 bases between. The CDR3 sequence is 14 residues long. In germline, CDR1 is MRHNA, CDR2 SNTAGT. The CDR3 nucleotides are TGTGCCAGCAGCATTATGAGCTCCTACAATGAGCAGTTCTTC. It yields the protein CASSIMSSYNEQFF.

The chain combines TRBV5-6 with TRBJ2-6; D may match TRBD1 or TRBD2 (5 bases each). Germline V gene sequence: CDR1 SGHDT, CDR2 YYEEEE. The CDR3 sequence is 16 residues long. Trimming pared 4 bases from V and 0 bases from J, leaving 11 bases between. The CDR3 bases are TGTGCCAGCAGCGTAGGGACGGCCTCTGGGGCCAACGTCCTGACTTTC. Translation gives CASSVGTASGANVLTF.

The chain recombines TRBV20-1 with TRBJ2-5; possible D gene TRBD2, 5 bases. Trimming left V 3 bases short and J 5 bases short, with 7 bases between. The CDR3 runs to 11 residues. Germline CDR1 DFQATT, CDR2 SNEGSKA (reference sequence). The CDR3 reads CSARWEETQYF. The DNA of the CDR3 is TGCAGTGCTAGGTGGGAGGAGACCCAGTACTTC.

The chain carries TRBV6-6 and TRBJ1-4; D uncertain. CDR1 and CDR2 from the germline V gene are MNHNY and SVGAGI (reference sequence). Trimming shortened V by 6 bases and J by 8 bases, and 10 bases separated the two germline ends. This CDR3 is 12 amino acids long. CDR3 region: CASSTTPEKLFF. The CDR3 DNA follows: TGTGCCAGCAGCACTACACCCGAAAAACTGTTTTTT.

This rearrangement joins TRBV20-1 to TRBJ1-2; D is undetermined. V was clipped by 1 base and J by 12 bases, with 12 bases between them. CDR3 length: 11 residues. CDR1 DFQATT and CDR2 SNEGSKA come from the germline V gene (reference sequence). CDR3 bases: TGCAGTGCTAGAGTAACGACACCAGACACCTTC. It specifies CSARVTTPDTF.

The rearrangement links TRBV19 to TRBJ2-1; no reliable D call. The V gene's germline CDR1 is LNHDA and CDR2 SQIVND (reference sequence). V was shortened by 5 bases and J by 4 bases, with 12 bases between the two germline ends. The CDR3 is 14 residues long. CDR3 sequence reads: CASSGAPKYNEQFF. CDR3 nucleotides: TGTGCCAGTAGTGGAGCCCCTAAGTACAATGAGCAGTTCTTC.

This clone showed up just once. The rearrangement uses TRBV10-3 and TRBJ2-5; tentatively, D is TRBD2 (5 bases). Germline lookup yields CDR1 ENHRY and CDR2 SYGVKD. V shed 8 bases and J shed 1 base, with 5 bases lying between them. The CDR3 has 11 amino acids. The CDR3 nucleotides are TGTGCCATCGGGAGCCAAGAGACCCAGTACTTC. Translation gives CAIGSQETQYF.

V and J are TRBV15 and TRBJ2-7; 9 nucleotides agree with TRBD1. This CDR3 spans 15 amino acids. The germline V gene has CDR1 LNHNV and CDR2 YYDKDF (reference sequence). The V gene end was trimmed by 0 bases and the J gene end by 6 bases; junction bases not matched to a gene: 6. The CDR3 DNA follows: TGTGCCACCAGCAGAGAGCGACAGGGGGTCTTCGAGCAGTACTTC. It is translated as CATSRERQGVFEQYF. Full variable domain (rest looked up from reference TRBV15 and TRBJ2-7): DAMVIQNPRYQVTQFGKPVTLSCSQTLNHNVMYWYQQKSSQAPKLLFHYYDKDFNNEADTPDNFQSRRPNTSFCFLDIRSPGLGDTAMYLCATSRERQGVFEQYFGPGTRLTVT.

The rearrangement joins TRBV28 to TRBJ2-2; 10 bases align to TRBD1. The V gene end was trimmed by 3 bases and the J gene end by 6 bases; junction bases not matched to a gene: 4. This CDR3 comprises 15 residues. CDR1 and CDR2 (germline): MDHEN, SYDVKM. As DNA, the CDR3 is TGTGCCAGCAGTTTTAGGGACAGGGGATCCGGGGAGCTGTTTTTT. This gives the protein CASSFRDRGSGELFF.